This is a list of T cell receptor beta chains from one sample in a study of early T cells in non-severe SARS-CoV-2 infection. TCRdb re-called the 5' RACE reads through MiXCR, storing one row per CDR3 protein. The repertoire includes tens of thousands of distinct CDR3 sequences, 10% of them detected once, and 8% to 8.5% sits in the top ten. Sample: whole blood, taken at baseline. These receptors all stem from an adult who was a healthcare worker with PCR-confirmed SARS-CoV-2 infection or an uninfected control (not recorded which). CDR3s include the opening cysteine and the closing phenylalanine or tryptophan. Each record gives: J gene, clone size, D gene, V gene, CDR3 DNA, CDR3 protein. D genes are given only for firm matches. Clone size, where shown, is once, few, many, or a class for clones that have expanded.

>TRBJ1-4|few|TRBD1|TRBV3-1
TGTGCCAGCAGCCATCGGACAGGGGGGCCTGAAAAACTGTTTTTT
CASSHRTGGPEKLFF
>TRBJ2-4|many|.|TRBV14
TGTGCCAGCAGCCAGGGGCAGGGGGGCATTCAGTACTTC
CASSQGQGGIQYF
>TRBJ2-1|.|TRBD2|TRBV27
TGTGCCAGCAGTCAGACTAGCGGGAGTCTTATCATCAACAATGAGCAGTTCTTC
CASSQTSGSLIINNEQFF
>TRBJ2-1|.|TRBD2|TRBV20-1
TGCAGTGCTGGCGGACTAGCGGGAGTGGGTGAGCAGTTCTTC
CSAGGLAGVGEQFF
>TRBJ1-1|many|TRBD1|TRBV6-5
TGTGCCAGCCGAAGGACAGGAGCCGGGTTTACTGAAGCTTTCTTT
CASRRTGAGFTEAFF
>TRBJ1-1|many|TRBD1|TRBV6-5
TGTGCCAGCAGTTACACCGGGACAGGGGAGAACACTGAAGCTTTCTTT
CASSYTGTGENTEAFF
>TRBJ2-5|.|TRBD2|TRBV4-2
TGTGCCAGCAGCCGAGGAGGGAGGGAAGAGACCCAGTACTTC
CASSRGGREETQYF
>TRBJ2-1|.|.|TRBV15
TGTGCCACCAGCAGAGATCTAAGAGCGGAACCGACTAGTGAGCAGTTCTTC
CATSRDLRAEPTSEQFF
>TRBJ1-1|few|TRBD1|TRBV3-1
TGTGCCAGCAGCCACGGAACAGGGGGCACTTACACTGAAGCTTTCTTT
CASSHGTGGTYTEAFF
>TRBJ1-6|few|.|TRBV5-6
TGTGCCAGCACCATCGGGGCCCCGAATTCACCCCTCCACTTT
CASTIGAPNSPLHF
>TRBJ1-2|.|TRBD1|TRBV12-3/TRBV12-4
TGTGCCAGCAGCTTCCGGGACAGCCGGGGCTACACCTTC
CASSFRDSRGYTF
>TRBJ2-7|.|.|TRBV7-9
TGTGCCAGCAGCCCCTCCGGGGTTGACGAGCAGTACTTC
CASSPSGVDEQYF
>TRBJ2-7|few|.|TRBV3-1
TGTGCCAGCAGCCAAGAAGGTTACGAGCAGTACTTC
CASSQEGYEQYF
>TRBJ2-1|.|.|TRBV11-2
TGTGCCAGCAGCCAGATGGGGAACTCCAATGAGCAGTTCTTC
CASSQMGNSNEQFF
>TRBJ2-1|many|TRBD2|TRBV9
TGTGCCAGCAGCGCCACCGGGACTAGCGGGAGGAGCGTCTACAATGAGCAGTTCTTC
CASSATGTSGRSVYNEQFF
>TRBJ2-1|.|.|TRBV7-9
TGTGCCAGCAAGTCAGGGCTAGCGAGGAACAATGAGCAGTTCTTC
CASKSGLARNNEQFF
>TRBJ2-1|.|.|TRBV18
TGTGCCAGCTCACCAGGGGCCGACTACAATGAGCAGTTCTTC
CASSPGADYNEQFF
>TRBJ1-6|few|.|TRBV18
TGTGCCAGCTCACCATGGGCAGGGATGGATTCACCCCTCCACTTT
CASSPWAGMDSPLHF
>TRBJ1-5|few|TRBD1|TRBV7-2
TGTGCCAGCACCGTAACCCAGGGGGCTCTCCATCAGCCCCAGCATTTT
CASTVTQGALHQPQHF
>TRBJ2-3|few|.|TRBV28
TGTGCCAGCAATGGCCCGCTCGTCTATACAGATACGCAGTATTTT
CASNGPLVYTDTQYF
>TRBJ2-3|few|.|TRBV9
TGTGCCAGCAGCGTAGGGCCCACAGATACGCAGTATTTT
CASSVGPTDTQYF
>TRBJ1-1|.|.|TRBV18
TGTGCCAGCTCACTTAGGGCTGGGGACACTGAAGCTTTCTTT
CASSLRAGDTEAFF
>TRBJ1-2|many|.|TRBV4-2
TGTGCCAGCAGCCAAGAGATGGGGACTGACTATGGCTACACCTTC
CASSQEMGTDYGYTF
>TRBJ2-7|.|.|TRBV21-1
TGTGCCGGCGAAGGGACAGACTACTTTAGCTCCTACGAGCAGTACTTC
CAGEGTDYFSSYEQYF
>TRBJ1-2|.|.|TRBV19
TGTGCCAGTAGCCGGGACAAGATTGATTATGGCTACACCTTC
CASSRDKIDYGYTF
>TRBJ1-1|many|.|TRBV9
TGTGCCAGCACCACTGAAGCTTTCTTT
CASTTEAFF
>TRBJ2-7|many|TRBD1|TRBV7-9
TGTGCCAGCAGCTTATGGGGGACAGGCAGTTCCGAGCAGTACTTC
CASSLWGTGSSEQYF
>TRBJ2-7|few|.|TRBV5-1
TGCGCCAGCAGCTGGACGGGACAAAGCTACGAGCAGTACTTC
CASSWTGQSYEQYF
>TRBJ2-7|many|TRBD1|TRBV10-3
TGTGCCATCAGTGTACAGGGGGAAGGCGAGCAGTACTTC
CAISVQGEGEQYF
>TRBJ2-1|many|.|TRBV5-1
TGCGCCAGCAGCCCACAGTACAATGAGCAGTTCTTC
CASSPQYNEQFF